The T cell receptor beta chain described here comes from a study of identical twins. After template switching added a universal primer site, the resulting cDNA carried unique molecular identifiers. Each CDR3 protein is one row after TCRdb ran MiXCR on the 5' RACE reads. The sample lists around 510,000 distinct CDR3 sequences; roughly an eighth were seen once. V dropped 1 base and J dropped 2 bases, with 7 bases sitting between them. This CDR3 has 13 amino acids. Per the germline V gene, CDR1 is DFQATT and CDR2 is SNEGSKA (reference sequence). Details on this clonotype: Its antigen is unidentified.

Study-wide results and caveats: Sequences that were beta out-of-frame showed weaker excess twin sharing. Analyses based on zero insertions could be partly confounded by invariant MAIT and iNKT cells. A lower insertion count was a feature of abundant cord blood beta clonotypes, with no such feature in memory repertoires.

The sample also formed part of further work on yellow fever vaccine responses in identical twins.

The chain links TRBV20-1 to TRBJ2-3; the D is unclear. Sequenced sample: CD4+ T cells sorted from blood. The sequence came from a woman aged 18-29 years in good health. DNA of the CDR3: TGCAGTGCTAGAGTTTCGTTCACAGATACGCAGTATTTT. Its protein is CSARVSFTDTQYF.